Listed here are 3 T cell receptor beta chains from one sample, sequenced in a study of molecular identifiers for immune sequencing clone quantification listed by TCRdb under 2018. The protocol used for the library was PCR. TCRdb lists the instrument as Illumina HiSeq 4000. TCRdb reanalyzed the raw reads on its own, using fastp at Q25 for trimming and MiXCR for clone calling, and kept in-frame beta chains. All rows with the same CDR3 protein become a single entry with the most common DNA and genes. The sample profile shows over 600,000 distinct CDR3 sequences; less than 20% of them were found once. The ten largest make up roughly 0.85% of the sample. Material: naive CD8+ T cells from blood, with Jurkat cell RNA spiked in. The sample's cell subset or site, from its label and the paper: FACS-sorted CD8+CD4-CCR7+CD45RA+ naive T cells. All receptors come from a human donor in good health. Some libraries in this study had Jurkat cell RNA spiked in.

The chain carries TRBV4-3 and TRBJ2-7; 13 bases map to TRBD2. V lost 3 bases, J lost 9 bases, and 8 bases stayed unmatched. The CDR3 totals 15 residues. Germline lookup yields CDR1 LGHNA and CDR2 YSLEER. The CDR3 nucleotides are TGCGCCAGCAGCCAGGGACTAGCGGGGTCCAACGGGCAGTACTTC. Amino acids: CASSQGLAGSNGQYF.

The sample holds many counts of this clonotype. This sequence joins TRBV19 and TRBJ1-1, with D perhaps TRBD1 (5 bases). This CDR3 contains 15 residues. Germline CDR1 reads LNHDA; CDR2 reads SQIVND (reference sequence). The germline V and J ends were trimmed by 3 bases and 0 bases, with 11 bases remaining between them. The CDR3 sequence: CASSISQGLNTEAFF. CDR3 sequence (DNA): TGTGCCAGTAGTATTTCCCAGGGTTTGAACACTGAAGCTTTCTTT. Together with reference TRBV19 and TRBJ1-1, the CDR3 gives the full variable domain: DGGITQSPKYLFRKEGQNVTLSCEQNLNHDAMYWYRQDPGQGLRLIYYSQIVNDFQKGDIAEGYSVSREKKESFPLTVTSAQKNPTAFYLCASSISQGLNTEAFFGQGTRLTVV.

In this sample, this clonotype turned up many times. This chain connects TRBV13 to TRBJ2-3; 16 positions match TRBD2. The germline gives CDR1 PRHDT, CDR2 FYEKMQ (reference sequence). After removal of 6 bases from V and 4 bases from J, the junction contained 4 bases not matched to a gene. The CDR3 length is 16 residues. This chain's CDR3 is CASSTGLAGGPDTQYF. CDR3 nucleotide sequence: TGTGCCAGCAGTACGGGACTAGCGGGAGGGCCAGATACGCAGTATTTT.